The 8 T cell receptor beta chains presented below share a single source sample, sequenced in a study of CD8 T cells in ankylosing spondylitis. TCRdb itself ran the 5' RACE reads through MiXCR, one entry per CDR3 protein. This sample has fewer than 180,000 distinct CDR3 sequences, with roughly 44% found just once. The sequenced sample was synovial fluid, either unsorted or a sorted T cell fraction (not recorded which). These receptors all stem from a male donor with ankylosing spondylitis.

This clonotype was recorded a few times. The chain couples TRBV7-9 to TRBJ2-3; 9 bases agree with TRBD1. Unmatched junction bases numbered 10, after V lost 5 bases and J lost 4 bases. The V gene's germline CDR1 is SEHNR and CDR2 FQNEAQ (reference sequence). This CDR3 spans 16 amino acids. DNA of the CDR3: TGTGCCAGCAGCCCGCAGACAGGGGGATTAGCAGATACGCAGTATTTT. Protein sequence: CASSPQTGGLADTQYF. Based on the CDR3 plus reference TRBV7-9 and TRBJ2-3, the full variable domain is DTGVSQNPRHKITKRGQNVTFRCDPISEHNRLYWYRQTLGQGPEFLTYFQNEAQLEKSRLLSDRFSAERPKGSFSTLEIQRTEQGDSAMYLCASSPQTGGLADTQYFGPGTRLTVL.

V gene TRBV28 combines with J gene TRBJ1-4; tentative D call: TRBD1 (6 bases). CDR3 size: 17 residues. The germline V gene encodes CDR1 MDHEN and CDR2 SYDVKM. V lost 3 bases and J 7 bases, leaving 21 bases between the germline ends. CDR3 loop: CASSFPSSGASSEKLFF. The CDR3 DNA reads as TGTGCCAGCAGTTTTCCGTCGTCAGGGGCCTCTTCTGAAAAACTGTTTTTT.

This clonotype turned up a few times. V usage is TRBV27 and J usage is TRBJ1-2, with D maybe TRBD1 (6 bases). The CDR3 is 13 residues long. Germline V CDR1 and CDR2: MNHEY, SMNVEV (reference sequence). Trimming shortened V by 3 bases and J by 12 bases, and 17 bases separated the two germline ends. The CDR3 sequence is CASSFTGPPGDTF. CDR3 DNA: TGTGCCAGCAGTTTTACAGGGCCGCCCGGGGACACCTTC.

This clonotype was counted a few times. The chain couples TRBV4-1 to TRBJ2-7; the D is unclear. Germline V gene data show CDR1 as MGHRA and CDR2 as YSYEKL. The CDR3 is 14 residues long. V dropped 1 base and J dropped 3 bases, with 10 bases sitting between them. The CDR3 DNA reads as TGCGCCAGCAGCCAAGGGGCTTCCTTCTACGAGCAGTACTTC. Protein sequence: CASSQGASFYEQYF.

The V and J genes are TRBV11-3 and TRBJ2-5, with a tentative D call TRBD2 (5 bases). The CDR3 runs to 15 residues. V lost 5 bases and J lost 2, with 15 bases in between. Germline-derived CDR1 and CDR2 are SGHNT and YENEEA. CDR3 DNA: TGTGCCAGCAGCCTAGCCTGGGAAGGGCAAGAGACCCAGTACTTC. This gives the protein CASSLAWEGQETQYF.

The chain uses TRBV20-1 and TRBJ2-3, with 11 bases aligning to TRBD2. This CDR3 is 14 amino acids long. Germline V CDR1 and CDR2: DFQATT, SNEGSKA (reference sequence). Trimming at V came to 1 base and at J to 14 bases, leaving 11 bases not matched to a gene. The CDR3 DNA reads TGCAGTGCTAGAGGAATAGCGGGGGGGCCTTTTCGGTATTTT. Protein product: CSARGIAGGPFRYF.

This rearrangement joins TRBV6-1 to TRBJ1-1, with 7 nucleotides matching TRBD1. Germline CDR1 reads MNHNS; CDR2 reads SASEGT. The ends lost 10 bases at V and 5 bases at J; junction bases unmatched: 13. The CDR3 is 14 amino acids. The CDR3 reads CATHTGAGWTEAFF. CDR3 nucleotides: TGTGCCACACACACAGGGGCTGGGTGGACTGAAGCTTTCTTT.

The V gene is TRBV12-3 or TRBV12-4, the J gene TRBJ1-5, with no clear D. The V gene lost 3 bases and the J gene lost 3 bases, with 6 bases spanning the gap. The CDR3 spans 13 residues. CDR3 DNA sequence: TGTGCCAGCAGTTTTCAGGTCAATCAGCCCCAGCATTTT. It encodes CASSFQVNQPQHF.